A selection of T cell receptor beta chains follows, all from one sample in a study of beta chain features in type 1 diabetes. Repertoires were generated with immunoSEQ multiplex PCR, while TCRdb's copy carries only in-frame clones and drops some. The sample consists of roughly 380,000 clones, about 19% of them appearing once. The sequenced sample consisted of naive CD4+ T cells from blood. These receptors all come from a woman aged 18-29 years in good health. The CDR3 runs from the conserved cysteine through the conserved F or W. A D gene is named only where the DNA matches it firmly. Only some rows state a clone size, as once, few, many or a class for expanded clones.

abundance	len	v_gene	j_gene	d_gene	CDR3nt	CDR3aa
-	15	TRBV9	TRBJ1-2	-	TGTGCCAGCAGCGTAGCAACAGGGAATAACTATGGCTACACCTTC	CASSVATGNNYGYTF
few	16	TRBV25-1	TRBJ1-1	-	TGTGCCAGCAGTGAAAAGTGGGGAGGTTTGAACACTGAAGCTTTCTTT	CASSEKWGGLNTEAFF
-	12	TRBV7-9	TRBJ2-1	-	TGTGCCAGCAGCGAACTATACAATGAGCAGTTCTTC	CASSELYNEQFF
-	14	TRBV6-1	TRBJ2-1	-	TGTGCCAGCAGTCCCCGGGTCCCTTTGGATGAGCAGTTCTTC	CASSPRVPLDEQFF
few	13	TRBV7-2	TRBJ1-5	-	TGTGCCAGCAGCTTAGGCACCAGGCAGCCCCAGCATTTT	CASSLGTRQPQHF
-	16	TRBV7-6	TRBJ2-1	TRBD2	TGTGCCAGCAGCCCCATTAGCGGGAGGGGGGTCCGTGAGCAGTTCTTC	CASSPISGRGVREQFF
few	13	TRBV2	TRBJ1-1	-	TGTGCCAGCAGTGGGGAGGGGAACACTGAAGCTTTCTTT	CASSGEGNTEAFF
-	15	TRBV7-2	TRBJ2-7	-	TGTGCCAGCAGCTTGGTAGGGACATCAACCTACGAGCAGTACTTC	CASSLVGTSTYEQYF
few	15	TRBV13	TRBJ2-7	TRBD2	TGTGCCAGCAGCATAAGGACTAGCTGGGCCTACGAGCAGTACTTC	CASSIRTSWAYEQYF
few	13	TRBV7-7	TRBJ2-3	-	TGTGCTAGCAGCTTAACAGGCACAGATACGCAGTATTTT	CASSLTGTDTQYF
-	15	TRBV5-4	TRBJ2-2	TRBD1	TGTGCCAGCAGCCCGGGACAGTCGAACACCGGGGAGCTGTTTTTT	CASSPGQSNTGELFF
few	15	TRBV4-2	TRBJ1-2	-	TGTGCCAGCAGCCAAGAACCGCCTTGGAGGGAGGGCTACACCTTC	CASSQEPPWREGYTF
few	15	TRBV5-4	TRBJ2-2	TRBD1	TGTGCCAGCAGCTCCGGACAGGGAAAGACCGGGGAGCTGTTTTTT	CASSSGQGKTGELFF
-	16	TRBV6-6	TRBJ2-7	-	TGTGCCAGCAGTTCCCCGGGGACGCGGGGATCCTACGAGCAGTACTTC	CASSSPGTRGSYEQYF
-	18	TRBV9	TRBJ1-2	TRBD1	TGTGCCAGCAGCCCCCCTAGGAGCCCAAGACAGGGGCCCTATGGCTACACCTTC	CASSPPRSPRQGPYGYTF
-	15	TRBV11-2	TRBJ2-2	-	TGTGCCAGCAGCTTCTCCCCCCAAAGAGGCGGGGAGCTGTTTTTT	CASSFSPQRGGELFF
-	15	TRBV6-5	TRBJ2-6	-	TGTGCCAGCAGTTACTCAGGAGACGGGGCCAACGTCCTGACTTTC	CASSYSGDGANVLTF
-	12	TRBV7-9	TRBJ2-1	-	TGTGCCAGCAGCTTAATAGGGGATGAGCAGTTCTTC	CASSLIGDEQFF
few	15	TRBV6-6	TRBJ1-2	-	TGTGCCAGCAGTTACTCGAACAGGGCAGGCTATGGCTACACCTTC	CASSYSNRAGYGYTF
-	17	TRBV18	TRBJ2-2	-	TGTGCCAGCTCACCGCGGCCACAGGTGATGGACACCGGGGAGCTGTTTTTT	CASSPRPQVMDTGELFF
-	13	TRBV30	TRBJ1-1	-	TGTGCCTGTGACAGTCTCCAGAACACTGAAGCTTTCTTT	CACDSLQNTEAFF
-	15	TRBV5-1	TRBJ2-7	TRBD1	TGCGCCAGCAGCCCCATTCCAGGGGGCCGGGACGAGCAGTACTTC	CASSPIPGGRDEQYF
-	14	TRBV7-9	TRBJ1-2	-	TGTGCCAGCAGCTTAGAAGGGACTGGTGGAGCCTACACCTTC	CASSLEGTGGAYTF
few	14	TRBV2	TRBJ2-1	TRBD2	TGTGCCAGCAATTTAGCGGGGATGGACAATGAGCAGTTCTTC	CASNLAGMDNEQFF
-	14	TRBV6-1	TRBJ2-2	TRBD1	TGTGCCAGCACCGACAGGGGGATCGCCGGGGAGCTGTTTTTT	CASTDRGIAGELFF